This record concerns one T cell receptor (beta chain) sequence. The antigen is unknown. V shed 6 bases and J shed 5 bases, with 5 bases lying between them. The CDR3 totals 11 residues. CDR1 and CDR2 (germline): ENHRY, SYGVKD. The naive CD8 subset, CD45RO-negative cells positively selected for CCR7, excluded terminally differentiated effector memory CD45RA+ cells. Donation came from healthy HIV-negative adults that had no recent acute infections or vaccinations. These data come from a study of shared clonotypes between healthy human individuals. Regarding the study as a whole: Relative to clonotypes present in all four donors, those not shared had lower generation probabilities. On the whole, naive subsets had larger estimated richness than memory subsets had.

TCRdb's copy holds only in-frame clones and misses some; the assay was immunoSEQ multiplex PCR. Of fewer than 850,000 clones listed, about 96% are singletons. Sequenced input: naive CD8+ T cells sorted from blood. The chain links TRBV10-3 to TRBJ2-1; D is uncertain. The source of this sequence is a man younger than 45 in good health. CDR3 sequence reads: CAIRDNNEQFF. For the CDR3, the DNA is TGTGCCATCAGGGATAACAATGAGCAGTTCTTC.